The 18 T cell receptor beta chains reported below all come from one sample, sequenced in a study of cytomegalovirus exposure and HLA in healthy donors. PCR was performed using 60 Vbeta and 13 Jbeta primers. Using immunoSEQ multiplex PCR, the repertoire was profiled, and TCRdb retains in-frame clones only, with some absent. The sample consists of under 100,000 clones, over 75% of them appearing once. The material sequenced was PBMCs. These receptors were obtained from a boy between 5 and 17 years old in good health and CMV-seronegative.

This chain joins TRBV6-5 and TRBJ2-7; 9 bases match TRBD1. The CDR3 is 13 amino acids. V was pared by 8 bases and J by 5 bases, with 7 bases of the junction left unmatched. Per germline, CDR1 MNHEY and CDR2 SVGAGI. The CDR3 spells CASGDRVGHEQYF. CDR3 bases: TGTGCCAGCGGGGACAGGGTAGGACACGAGCAGTACTTC.

This clone was seen many times. V is TRBV7-8 and J is TRBJ2-7; 8 bases are shared with TRBD2. CDR1 SGHVS and CDR2 FQNEAQ come from the germline V gene. This CDR3 comprises 14 residues. The ends lost 7 bases at V and 0 bases at J; junction bases unmatched: 5. CDR3 amino acids: CASTIGRASYEQYF. CDR3 sequence (DNA): TGTGCCAGCACCATCGGGAGGGCCTCCTACGAGCAGTACTTC.

CDR3 bases: TGTGCCAGCAGCTTACTACAGTATGGCTACACCTTC. Encoded protein: CASSLLQYGYTF. The chain has TRBV7-2 and TRBJ1-2, with no clear D. This CDR3 has 12 residues. Germline V CDR1 and CDR2: SGHTA, FQGNSA. V dropped 2 bases and J dropped 5 bases, with 6 bases sitting between them.

The CDR3 sequence is CSVIQGQGSGEQYF. CDR3 in DNA: TGCAGCGTTATCCAGGGACAGGGGTCAGGAGAGCAGTACTTC. The chain is built from TRBV29-1 and TRBJ2-7, with 10 bases matching TRBD1. The CDR3 runs to 14 residues. The germline CDR1 and CDR2 sequences are SQVTM and ANQGSEA. With V trimmed by 5 bases and J by 7 bases, 11 bases remained unmatched.

V is TRBV28 and J is TRBJ2-3, with D perhaps TRBD2 (6 bases). V lost 2 bases to trimming and J lost 1 base, with 10 bases between them. The CDR3 runs 15 residues. Germline loops: CDR1 MDHEN, CDR2 SYDVKM. CDR3 nucleotide sequence: TGTGCCAGCAGTTTAGGAGCGGGCCGCACAGATACGCAGTATTTT. It encodes CASSLGAGRTDTQYF.

The chain recombines TRBV7-9 with TRBJ1-2; D uncertain. The CDR3 spans 14 residues. The V gene's germline CDR1 is SEHNR and CDR2 FQNEAQ (reference sequence). Deletions cut 5 bases from V and 1 base from J, with 11 bases between. The CDR3 is CASSKDTVNYGYTF. DNA for the CDR3: TGTGCCAGCAGCAAAGACACAGTTAACTATGGCTACACCTTC.

The V gene is TRBV7-8, the J gene TRBJ1-1; D gene uncertain. V lost 4 bases to trimming and J lost 7 bases, with 7 bases between them. This CDR3 has 11 amino acids. Germline assignment: CDR1 SGHVS and CDR2 FQNEAQ. For the CDR3, the DNA is TGTGCCAGCAGCTCCCTCGGTGAAGCTTTCTTT. It is translated as CASSSLGEAFF.

This sequence joins TRBV5-4 and TRBJ1-1; D unclear. V lost 2 bases and J 4 bases, leaving 15 bases between the germline ends. The CDR3 extends over 15 amino acids. CDR1 is SGHNT and CDR2 is YYREEE in the germline V gene (reference sequence). The CDR3 is CASSFSAVSGTEAFF. The CDR3 bases are TGTGCCAGCAGCTTTTCGGCGGTTAGTGGCACTGAAGCTTTCTTT.

This clone is a singleton in its sample. The genes are TRBV2 and TRBJ2-3, with 10 bases aligning to TRBD2. Trimming took 3 bases from V and 6 from J; bases not matched to a gene: 9. Germline CDR1 and CDR2: SNHLY and FYNNEI. The CDR3 has 16 amino acids. The CDR3 DNA follows: TGTGCCAGCAGTGACTCAAGCGGGGGGGCATATGATACGCAGTATTTT. Its protein is CASSDSSGGAYDTQYF.

The chain couples TRBV18 to TRBJ1-2; TRBD1 matches at 12 bases. This CDR3 is 14 amino acids long. Germline CDR1 and CDR2: KGHSH and LQKENI. V was clipped by 8 bases and J by 6 bases; unmatched bases: 7. The DNA of the CDR3 is TGTGCCAGCCAGGGACAGGGGGCGTCGAATGGCTACACCTTC. Amino acid sequence: CASQGQGASNGYTF.

The chain carries TRBV7-8 and TRBJ1-3, with TRBD1 identical over 9 bases. With V trimmed by 1 base and J by 4 bases, 2 bases remained unmatched. Per germline, CDR1 SGHVS and CDR2 FQNEAQ. The CDR3 extends over 15 amino acids. This chain's CDR3 is CASSLGDREGNTIYF. Written as DNA, the CDR3 is TGTGCCAGCAGCTTAGGGGACAGGGAAGGAAACACCATATATTTT.

As regards this clone: In the same sample, other DNA sequences code for this CDR3. The chain recombines TRBV2 with TRBJ1-1; 7 positions match TRBD1. There are 13 residues in the CDR3. The V gene's germline CDR1 is SNHLY and CDR2 FYNNEI. With V trimmed by 8 bases and J by 1 base, 4 bases remained unmatched. CDR3 region: CASPGGPNTEAFF. The CDR3 DNA follows: TGTGCCAGCCCAGGGGGACCGAACACTGAAGCTTTCTTT. Full variable domain (remainder filled in from reference TRBV2 and TRBJ1-1): EPEVTQTPSHQVTQMGQEVILRCVPISNHLYFYWYRQILGQKVEFLVSFYNNEISEKSEIFDDQFSVERPDGSNFTLKIRSTKLEDSAMYFCASPGGPNTEAFFGQGTRLTVV.

This clone was seen a few times. This chain links TRBV4-3 with TRBJ1-2; 10 bases match TRBD1. This CDR3 is 15 amino acids long. The trim removed 3 bases at V and 4 bases at J, leaving 5 bases unmatched. The germline V gene has CDR1 LGHNA and CDR2 YSLEER. The DNA of the CDR3 is TGCGCCAGCAGCCAGGTGACAGGGGGCGCCTATGGCTACACCTTC. It specifies CASSQVTGGAYGYTF.

The CDR3 protein is CASSLEPSVSQETQYF. CDR3 nucleotide sequence: TGCGCCAGCAGCTTGGAGCCCTCCGTGTCCCAAGAGACCCAGTACTTC. The V and J genes are TRBV5-1 and TRBJ2-5; unclear D gene. This CDR3 has 16 amino acids. The V and J ends lost 0 bases and 1 base respectively, with 13 bases between them. CDR1 and CDR2 from the germline V gene are SGHRS and YFSETQ.

The genes are TRBV19 and TRBJ1-1; tentatively, D is TRBD1 (5 bases). This CDR3 comprises 14 residues. Trimming stripped 0 bases from V and 6 bases from J, with 11 bases between. Germline values: CDR1 LNHDA, CDR2 SQIVND (reference sequence). The CDR3 sequence: CASSIDLGAPEAFF. The CDR3 DNA reads TGTGCCAGTAGTATAGATCTAGGGGCACCTGAAGCTTTCTTT.

A few counts support this clone. CDR3 sequence: CASSPYRGYTEAFF. The CDR3 bases are TGTGCCAGCAGTCCTTACAGGGGTTACACTGAAGCTTTCTTT. This chain joins TRBV27 and TRBJ1-1, with 7 bases matching TRBD1. The CDR3 sequence is 14 residues long. V lost 5 bases and J lost 3; bases outside the gene matches: 6. The germline gives CDR1 MNHEY, CDR2 SMNVEV (reference sequence).

V is TRBV10-3 and J is TRBJ2-3; the D gene is possibly TRBD1 (5 bases). The CDR3 length is 15 residues. Germline V gene sequence: CDR1 ENHRY, CDR2 SYGVKD. The V end was cut by 2 bases, the J end by 0 bases, with 9 bases between. Here the CDR3 DNA reads TGTGCCATCAGTGAGGGGCAGGGAAGCACAGATACGCAGTATTTT. Translation: CAISEGQGSTDTQYF.

This chain uses TRBV4-3 with TRBJ1-2, with TRBD1 matching over 7 bases. The CDR3 consists of 17 residues. The V and J ends lost 0 bases and 3 bases, in that order; junction bases with no gene match: 10. Germline-derived CDR1 and CDR2 are LGHNA and YSLEER. The CDR3 loop is CASSQDEGQSYYYGYTF. Written as DNA, the CDR3 is TGCGCCAGCAGCCAAGATGAGGGACAGAGTTACTACTATGGCTACACCTTC.